Presented here are 17 T cell receptor beta chains from one specimen sequenced in a study of T cell repertoires in cytomegalovirus infection. Each CDR3 protein is one row after TCRdb ran MiXCR on the reads. The sample lists about 260,000 distinct CDR3 sequences, roughly 13% occurring once. Material for sequencing was PBMCs. The receptors shown here come from a human donor in good health (CMV status not recorded). Some clones in this sample may be carry-over from other donors' samples.

The V and J genes are TRBV19 and TRBJ1-1; TRBD1 is a possible D gene (6 bases). The CDR3 is 15 amino acids. Between the trimmed V and J ends, which lost 8 bases and 0 bases, there was a span of 16 bases. Looked up from germline, CDR1 is LNHDA and CDR2 is SQIVND (reference sequence). In DNA form, the CDR3 reads TGTGCCAGTGGATATAGGGACACTCTGAACACTGAAGCTTTCTTT. This translates into CASGYRDTLNTEAFF.

This clonotype came up a few times. The chain joins TRBV19 to TRBJ1-3, with D perhaps TRBD1 (5 bases). The CDR3 is 13 residues long. The ends were cut back, 8 bases at V and 4 bases at J, with 12 bases in the middle. Germline lookup yields CDR1 LNHDA and CDR2 SQIVND (reference sequence). In DNA, the CDR3 is TGTGCCAGTCGTGAACAGGCGGGAAACACCATATATTTT. Amino acid sequence: CASREQAGNTIYF.

The chain recombines TRBV7-2 with TRBJ2-3; D is possibly TRBD1 (6 bases). The V gene's germline CDR1 is SGHTA and CDR2 FQGNSA. Trimming took off 7 bases at V and 1 base at J, with 24 bases between the two ends. The CDR3 runs 18 residues. The CDR3 nucleotides are TGTGCCAGCACCCAAGAACCCCTAACAGGGCTTGGCACAGATACGCAGTATTTT. Its translation: CASTQEPLTGLGTDTQYF. The full variable domain, in which reference TRBV7-2 and TRBJ2-3 provide the parts outside the CDR3, is GAGVSQSPSNKVTEKGKDVELRCDPISGHTALYWYRQSLGQGLEFLIYFQGNSAPDKSGLPSDRFSAERTGGSVSTLTIQRTQQEDSAVYLCASTQEPLTGLGTDTQYFGPGTRLTVL.

In this sample, this clonotype turned up many times. The V and J genes are TRBV5-1 and TRBJ1-1, with 7 bases that match TRBD1. Germline CDR1 and CDR2: SGHRS and YFSETQ. The CDR3 runs 13 residues. V shed 4 bases and J 5 bases; nucleotides not matched to a gene: 5. The CDR3 loop reads CASSGNRGTEAFF. CDR3 DNA: TGCGCCAGCAGCGGAAACAGGGGTACTGAAGCTTTCTTT.

This clonotype was recorded a few times. The V call is TRBV6-2 or TRBV6-3, the J call TRBJ1-1; 9 nucleotides match TRBD1. CDR1 and CDR2 (germline): MNHEY, SVGEGT. CDR3 length: 14 amino acids. The ends lost 7 bases at V and 6 bases at J; junction bases unmatched: 9. CDR3 nucleotides: TGTGCCAGCATCCACAGGGGGCAAAGGGCTGAAGCTTTCTTT. Its translation is CASIHRGQRAEAFF.

In DNA, the CDR3 is TGTGCCAGCAGCCATAGTCGGGAGAAGCAGTACTTC. Translated: CASSHSREKQYF. This chain uses TRBV14 with TRBJ2-7; D may be TRBD2 (6 bases). From germline, CDR1 is SGHDN and CDR2 FVKESK. Trimming cost V 3 bases and J 8 bases, with 11 bases left between them. The CDR3 covers 12 residues. Complete variable domain (other parts from reference TRBV14 and TRBJ2-7): EAGVTQFPSHSVIEKGQTVTLRCDPISGHDNLYWYRRVMGKEIKFLLHFVKESKQDESGMPNNRFLAERTGGTYSTLKVQPAELEDSGVYFCASSHSREKQYFGPGTRLTVT.

V gene TRBV2 combines with J gene TRBJ2-2; no reliable D call. The CDR3 is 16 residues long. Germline CDR1 reads SNHLY; CDR2 reads FYNNEI. Trimming cost V 1 base and J 3 bases, with 12 bases left between them. The CDR3 DNA follows: TGTGCCAGCAGTGAAGGGGGTCGATTCTACACCGGGGAGCTGTTTTTT. This translates into CASSEGGRFYTGELFF.

This chain connects TRBV29-1 to TRBJ1-2, with unresolved D. Trimming removed 4 bases from V and 4 bases from J, with 16 bases in between. CDR1 is SQVTM and CDR2 is ANQGSEA in the germline V gene. The CDR3 loop spans 14 amino acids. The CDR3 loop is CSVVISGLIYGYTF. The CDR3 coding sequence is TGCAGCGTTGTTATCTCAGGACTCATCTATGGCTACACCTTC.

This rearrangement joins TRBV10-3 to TRBJ2-1; no firm D call. V lost 0 bases to trimming and J lost 9 bases, with 6 bases between them. The CDR3 is 12 residues long. CDR1 ENHRY and CDR2 SYGVKD come from the germline V gene. Here the CDR3 DNA reads TGTGCCATCAGTGAGTCGAACGGTGAGCAGTTCTTC. Translation gives CAISESNGEQFF.

The rearrangement joins TRBV29-1 to TRBJ2-1, with 8 bases lining up with TRBD1. CDR1 is SQVTM, CDR2 ANQGSEA, per germline. Trimming cost V 4 bases and J 9 bases; bases outside gene matches: 17. The CDR3 extends over 16 amino acids. CDR3 sequence (DNA): TGCAGCGTTGCGACAGGGGTGCTCGGGGTGGTAGGTGAGCAGTTCTTC. Protein sequence: CSVATGVLGVVGEQFF.

This clonotype was seen ten or more times. The V call is TRBV12-3 or TRBV12-4, the J call TRBJ2-7, with D unclear. Trimming took 3 bases from V and 3 from J, leaving 15 bases between them. CDR3 size: 15 residues. This CDR3 reads CASSLPGLVSYEQYF. The CDR3 bases are TGTGCCAGCAGTTTGCCGGGTCTAGTCAGCTACGAGCAGTACTTC.

This clonotype came up a few times. The rearrangement uses TRBV2 and TRBJ2-2; D is undetermined. This CDR3 has 14 amino acids. Trimming cost V 6 bases and J 3 bases, with 11 bases left between them. CDR1 and CDR2 from the germline V gene are SNHLY and FYNNEI. DNA for the CDR3: TGTGCCAGCAGCGTTCTGGGATACACCGGGGAGCTGTTTTTT. Protein: CASSVLGYTGELFF. Looking up the rest from reference TRBV2 and TRBJ2-2 gives the full variable domain: EPEVTQTPSHQVTQMGQEVILRCVPISNHLYFYWYRQILGQKVEFLVSFYNNEISEKSEIFDDQFSVERPDGSNFTLKIRSTKLEDSAMYFCASSVLGYTGELFFGEGSRLTVL.

Many counts were recorded for this clonotype. J is TRBJ2-1 and V is TRBV12-5; no definite D call. V lost 0 bases and J lost 7, with 4 bases in between. CDR3 length: 12 residues. Germline-derived CDR1 and CDR2 are LGHNT and FRNRAP. The CDR3 DNA reads TGTGCTAGTGGTTTGGTAGTAAATGAGCAGTTCTTC. Encoded protein: CASGLVVNEQFF.

This clonotype has more than one count but fewer than ten. In DNA form, the CDR3 reads TGTGCCAGCAGCTTAGCGCGAGCGGGGGGCGCGGAGACCCAGTACTTC. The encoded protein is CASSLARAGGAETQYF. The chain employs TRBV7-6 and TRBJ2-5, with 9 nucleotides matching TRBD2. Per the germline V gene, CDR1 is SGHVS and CDR2 is FNYEAQ. This CDR3 has 16 amino acids. The junction had 7 bases not matched to a gene; V was cut back by 0 bases and J by 5 bases. Based on the CDR3 plus reference TRBV7-6 and TRBJ2-5, the full variable domain is GAGVSQSPRYKVTKRGQDVALRCDPISGHVSLYWYRQALGQGPEFLTYFNYEAQQDKSGLPNDRFSAERPEGSISTLTIQRTEQRDSAMYRCASSLARAGGAETQYFGPGTRLLVL.

The V gene is TRBV6-5, the J gene TRBJ1-1; D gene uncertain. Germline values: CDR1 MNHEY, CDR2 SVGAGI. The V end lost 0 bases, the J end lost 4 bases, and 12 bases lay between the germline ends. This CDR3 has 15 residues. CDR3 nucleotide sequence: TGTGCCAGCAGTTACTCGCGGGAGTCGCCCACTGAAGCTTTCTTT. Protein sequence: CASSYSRESPTEAFF.

V gene TRBV20-1 combines with J gene TRBJ2-5, with a weak D call TRBD2 (7 bases). V was clipped by 6 bases and J by 4 bases, with 18 bases between them. Germline loops: CDR1 DFQATT, CDR2 SNEGSKA (reference sequence). The CDR3 has 14 residues. CDR3 sequence reads: CSAAPGGLAETQYF. The CDR3 nucleotides read TGCAGTGCCGCCCCGGGGGGCCTGGCAGAGACCCAGTACTTC.

This clonotype occurred many times. The chain recombines TRBV7-8 with TRBJ1-5; the D is unclear. The V gene lost 10 bases and the J gene lost 3 bases, with 10 bases spanning the gap. The germline V gene encodes CDR1 SGHVS and CDR2 FQNEAQ. The CDR3 spans 12 residues. CDR3 DNA: TGTGCCACCCAGGCCCTCAATCAGCCCCAGCATTTT. It encodes CATQALNQPQHF. Filled out from reference TRBV7-8 and TRBJ1-5, the complete variable domain reads GAGVSQSPRYKVAKRGQDVALRCDPISGHVSLFWYQQALGQGPEFLTYFQNEAQLDKSGLPSDRFFAERPEGSVSTLKIQRTQQEDSAVYLCATQALNQPQHFGDGTRLSIL.